These 20 T cell receptor beta chains originate from one sample sequenced in a study of T cells in Graves' hyperthyroidism and ophthalmopathy. RNA transcripts were the template for amplifying TCR beta CDR3 regions. HTBI primers were the set used in a first-round RT-PCR of the TCR CDR3. TCRdb analysed the multiplex PCR reads with MiXCR anew, one entry per CDR3 protein. The sample records 300,000 to 400,000 distinct CDR3 sequences, 18% being singletons. The sequencing input was blood. The source is a woman aged 45-60 years with Graves' hyperthyroidism.

This chain connects TRBV20-1 to TRBJ1-3, with D hard to call. The CDR3 is 15 amino acids. The V end was cut by 1 base, the J end by 0 bases, with 10 bases between. The germline V gene has CDR1 DFQATT and CDR2 SNEGSKA (reference sequence). CDR3 amino acids: CSARGVENSGNTIYF. Written as DNA, the CDR3 is TGCAGTGCTAGAGGGGTCGAAAACTCTGGAAACACCATATATTTT.

This clonotype has a count of ten or more. The J gene is TRBJ1-1, the V gene TRBV5-1; D gene ambiguous. Germline V gives CDR1 SGHRS, CDR2 YFSETQ. The CDR3 has 16 amino acids. V was cut by 4 bases and J by 5 bases, with 21 bases left in between. This CDR3 is CASSPLDQKQWTEAFF. The CDR3 nucleotides read TGCGCCAGCAGCCCCTTAGACCAGAAACAGTGGACTGAAGCTTTCTTT.

The rearrangement links TRBV19 to TRBJ2-3, with 7 bases identical to TRBD2. Trimming at V came to 7 bases and at J to 3 bases, leaving 10 bases not matched to a gene. Germline V gives CDR1 LNHDA, CDR2 SQIVND (reference sequence). This CDR3 has 15 residues. CDR3 residues: CASTYSRGETDTQYF. In DNA form, the CDR3 reads TGTGCCAGTACCTACTCCCGGGGGGAGACAGATACGCAGTATTTT.

In this sample, this clonotype turned up many times. The genes are TRBV27 and TRBJ2-5, with 8 bases aligning to TRBD1. This CDR3 has 14 amino acids. Trimming cost V 3 bases and J 5 bases; bases outside gene matches: 5. Germline loops: CDR1 MNHEY, CDR2 SMNVEV (reference sequence). The CDR3 loop reads CASSFGQGMETQYF. Written as DNA, the CDR3 is TGTGCCAGCAGTTTCGGACAGGGAATGGAGACCCAGTACTTC.

Ten or more counts support this clonotype. This sequence joins TRBV10-3 and TRBJ1-1; 9 bases are shared with TRBD1. The CDR3 spans 16 residues. The V segment lost 7 bases and the J segment 2 bases; nucleotides outside the gene matches: 11. CDR1 ENHRY and CDR2 SYGVKD come from the germline V gene. The CDR3 reads CAITAGTGNLNTEAFF. CDR3 bases: TGTGCCATCACCGCCGGGACAGGGAATTTAAACACTGAAGCTTTCTTT.

The rearrangement uses TRBV6-1 and TRBJ2-2, with TRBD2 matching over 11 bases. Trimming removed 6 bases from V and 7 bases from J; junction bases left unmatched: 10. Germline V CDR1 and CDR2: MNHNS, SASEGT. CDR3 length: 16 amino acids. The CDR3 protein is CASRTGLAERGGELFF. Here the CDR3 DNA reads TGTGCCAGCAGAACGGGACTAGCGGAGAGGGGCGGGGAGCTGTTTTTT.

To note about this clonotype: This may be a read error, as it is one base from a much larger clone. V gene TRBV2 combines with J gene TRBJ2-7, with 7 bases fitting TRBD1. This CDR3 contains 13 residues. The germline gives CDR1 SNHLY, CDR2 FYNNEI. V shed 8 bases, J shed 2 bases, and the junction held 6 bases outside the gene matches. The CDR3 reads CASGGQTPYEQYF. The CDR3 DNA reads TGTGCCAGCGGGGGACAGACCCCCTACGAGCAGTACTTC.

This clonotype appeared many times. This chain connects TRBV3-1 to TRBJ2-5, with 8 positions matching TRBD2. J was trimmed by 5 bases and V by 7 bases; bases with no gene match: 12. Germline CDR1 LGHDT, CDR2 YNNKEL (reference sequence). This CDR3 comprises 15 residues. In DNA form, the CDR3 reads TGTGCCAGCACCCCGTCGGGGGGGGCCGGGGAGACCCAGTACTTC. This encodes CASTPSGGAGETQYF.

This clonotype showed up many times. This sequence joins TRBV20-1 and TRBJ2-1; 11 positions agree with TRBD2. V gave up 1 base and J gave up 4 bases; unmatched junction bases: 6. CDR1 DFQATT and CDR2 SNEGSKA come from the germline V gene (reference sequence). The CDR3 consists of 16 residues. The chain's CDR3 is CSARGPTSGAYNEQFF. CDR3 DNA: TGCAGTGCTAGAGGTCCGACTAGCGGGGCATACAATGAGCAGTTCTTC.

The rearrangement joins TRBV2 to TRBJ2-2, with 12 bases identical to TRBD1. Germline values: CDR1 SNHLY, CDR2 FYNNEI. This CDR3 has 19 residues. The J segment lost 6 bases and the V segment lost 6 bases, leaving 17 bases of the junction unmatched. Here the CDR3 reads CASSEHYTGTGGKAGELFF. CDR3 nucleotide sequence: TGTGCCAGCAGCGAACACTATACCGGGACAGGGGGCAAAGCCGGGGAGCTGTTTTTT.

The CDR3 region is CASGQSALANTGELFF. The CDR3 DNA follows: TGTGCCAGCGGCCAGAGCGCACTAGCGAACACCGGGGAGCTGTTTTTT. The chain carries TRBV2 and TRBJ2-2; D is possibly TRBD2 (5 bases). This CDR3 has 16 amino acids. Trimming removed 8 bases from V and 0 bases from J, with 16 bases in between. Germline lookup yields CDR1 SNHLY and CDR2 FYNNEI.

V usage is TRBV7-9 and J usage is TRBJ2-3, with TRBD1 matching 11 bases. This CDR3 contains 16 residues. The trim removed 0 bases at V and 4 bases at J, leaving 3 bases unmatched. The germline V gene has CDR1 SEHNR and CDR2 FQNEAQ (reference sequence). CDR3 DNA: TGTGCCAGCAGCTTAGCGGGACAGGGGGTCGCAGATACGCAGTATTTT. It is translated as CASSLAGQGVADTQYF.

As DNA, the CDR3 is TGCAGTGCTAGTGAGTACCCCGCAACCTACGAGCAGTACTTC. It codes for CSASEYPATYEQYF. The gene calls are TRBV20-1 and TRBJ2-7; no definite D call. The CDR3 extends over 14 amino acids. V shed 3 bases and J shed 2 bases, with 14 bases lying between them. The germline V gene encodes CDR1 DFQATT and CDR2 SNEGSKA (reference sequence).

The sample holds many counts of this clonotype. The chain employs TRBV12-3 or TRBV12-4 and TRBJ2-5; 11 bases match TRBD2. The V gene end was trimmed by 7 bases and the J gene end by 1 base; junction bases not matched to a gene: 11. This CDR3 has 17 residues. CDR3 coding DNA: TGTGCCAGCACCCTAGCGGGGGGCCTTCACTTCCAAGAGACCCAGTACTTC. It yields the protein CASTLAGGLHFQETQYF.

The chain has TRBV9 and TRBJ2-1; 9 bases match TRBD2. The CDR3 is 16 amino acids. V dropped 3 bases and J dropped 2; count of bases not matched to a gene: 6. The V gene's germline CDR1 is SGDLS and CDR2 YYNGEE. CDR3 nucleotide sequence: TGTGCCAGCAGCGCCACTAGCGGGCGGGCCTACAATGAGCAGTTCTTC. Translation gives CASSATSGRAYNEQFF.

This clonotype has ten or more counts. V is TRBV2 and J is TRBJ1-2, with D possibly being TRBD1 (6 bases). The CDR3 sequence is 15 residues long. V dropped 3 bases and J dropped 1 base, with 12 bases sitting between them. CDR1 and CDR2 (germline): SNHLY, FYNNEI. CDR3 sequence: CASSDVIGGNYGYTF. CDR3 DNA sequence: TGTGCCAGCAGTGATGTAATAGGGGGTAACTATGGCTACACCTTC.

This clonotype was detected ten times or more. The chain recombines TRBV6-2 or TRBV6-3 with TRBJ2-1; TRBD1 matches 8 bases. V was pared by 2 bases and J by 0 bases, with 0 bases of the junction left unmatched. From germline, CDR1 is MNHEY and CDR2 SVGEGT. This CDR3 contains 15 residues. The CDR3 protein is CASSYGQGSYNEQFF. The CDR3 coding sequence is TGTGCCAGCAGTTACGGACAGGGCTCCTACAATGAGCAGTTCTTC.

The gene calls are TRBV19 and TRBJ2-7; 10 nucleotides line up with TRBD1. The CDR3 is made up of 16 amino acids. Germline loops: CDR1 LNHDA, CDR2 SQIVND (reference sequence). Trimming removed 7 bases from V and 2 bases from J; junction bases left unmatched: 11. The CDR3 region has the DNA TGTGCCAGTAATCCCCGGACAGGGGGAGGCCCCTACGAGCAGTACGTC. It codes for CASNPRTGGGPYEQYV.

The table lists this clonotype with many counts. The chain couples TRBV2 to TRBJ2-1, with TRBD2 identical over 14 bases. V shed 3 bases, J shed 4 bases, and the junction held 2 bases outside the gene matches. Germline CDR1 reads SNHLY; CDR2 reads FYNNEI. The CDR3 spans 16 residues. The CDR3 loop reads CASSEWTSGGYNEQFF. CDR3 DNA sequence: TGTGCCAGCAGTGAGTGGACTAGCGGGGGGTACAATGAGCAGTTCTTC.

This chain connects TRBV5-1 to TRBJ2-6; possibly TRBD2 for D (6 bases). This CDR3 is built from 15 residues. The V and J ends lost 4 bases and 4 bases respectively, with 12 bases between them. Germline V lookup: CDR1 SGHRS, CDR2 YFSETQ. CDR3 amino acids: CASSPGTAGANVLTF. The CDR3 DNA follows: TGCGCCAGCAGCCCCGGGACTGCGGGGGCCAACGTCCTGACTTTC.